A single sample is the source of the 26 T cell receptor beta chains below, sequenced in a study of blood T cell repertoires in COVID-19. The repertoire was sequenced with immunoSEQ multiplex PCR; TCRdb's copy has only in-frame clones and lacks some. This sample has some 110,000 clones, with about 85% found just once. Material: peripheral blood. Receptors were obtained from a woman older than 75 with COVID-19, enrolled during active disease.

J is TRBJ1-1 and V is TRBV6-2 or TRBV6-3; possible D gene TRBD1, 5 bases. The CDR3 contains 15 residues. Deletions cut 5 bases from V and 5 bases from J, with 18 bases between. Germline CDR1 is MNHEY and CDR2 is SVGEGT. The CDR3 loop reads CASSPLAAGNTEAFF. CDR3 nucleotide sequence: TGTGCCAGCAGTCCCCTGGCGGCAGGGAATACTGAAGCTTTCTTT.

The chain uses TRBV3-1 (or the pseudogene TRBV3-2) and TRBJ1-3, with TRBD1 matching 7 bases. Trimming cost V 8 bases and J 2 bases; bases outside gene matches: 24. CDR1 and CDR2 (germline): LGHDT, YNNKEL (reference sequence). The CDR3 contains 20 residues. The CDR3, as DNA: TGTGCCAGCGGCTCAAGGGATTCCTGGAGATTACAGGGGACTGGAAACACCATATATTTT. Residues: CASGSRDSWRLQGTGNTIYF.

This clone was counted a few times. This chain links TRBV11-1 with TRBJ2-1; 11 nucleotides line up with TRBD2. J lost 15 bases, V lost 3 bases, and 10 bases had no gene match. The CDR3 is made up of 14 amino acids. The V gene's germline CDR1 is SGHAT and CDR2 FQDESV (reference sequence). The CDR3 nucleotides are TGTGCCAGCAGCTTCCAAGGACTAGCGGGTGTTTCGTTCTTC. It is translated as CASSFQGLAGVSFF.

This rearrangement joins TRBV11-3 to TRBJ2-4; 7 nucleotides match TRBD1. V shed 5 bases and J 2 bases; nucleotides not matched to a gene: 12. The CDR3 consists of 17 residues. Germline assignment: CDR1 SGHNT and CDR2 YENEEA. CDR3 nucleotide sequence: TGTGCCAGCAGCCGACATCCGGACAGGCTCTCCAAAAACATTCAGTACTTC. Its translation: CASSRHPDRLSKNIQYF.

The rearrangement uses TRBV7-8 and TRBJ2-1; 9 bases line up with TRBD1. CDR3 length: 15 amino acids. Germline V gene lookup returns CDR1 SGHVS and CDR2 FQNEAQ. V lost 3 bases and J lost 8; bases outside the gene matches: 8. The CDR3 loop is CASSFGTGKGHEQFF. The CDR3 DNA is TGTGCCAGCAGCTTTGGGACAGGGAAGGGCCATGAGCAGTTCTTC.

The genes are TRBV7-2 and TRBJ1-2, with a weak D call TRBD1 (6 bases). Trimming shortened V by 2 bases and J by 6 bases, and 16 bases separated the two germline ends. Germline V gene sequence: CDR1 SGHTA, CDR2 FQGNSA. This CDR3 is built from 15 residues. CDR3 region: CASSLQGQGMNGYTF. The DNA of the CDR3 is TGTGCCAGCAGCTTACAGGGGCAGGGTATGAATGGCTACACCTTC. Looking up the rest from reference TRBV7-2 and TRBJ1-2 gives the full variable domain: GAGVSQSPSNKVTEKGKDVELRCDPISGHTALYWYRQSLGQGLEFLIYFQGNSAPDKSGLPSDRFSAERTGGSVSTLTIQRTQQEDSAVYLCASSLQGQGMNGYTFGSGTRLTVV.

This clone has a count of ten or more. The chain joins TRBV6-5 to TRBJ2-7; tentative D call: TRBD1 (6 bases). V was cut by 2 bases and J by 6 bases, with 17 bases left in between. CDR1 is MNHEY and CDR2 is SVGAGI in the germline V gene. There are 15 residues in the CDR3. CDR3 in DNA: TGTGCCAGCAGTTACCACGGGACACCCGGTGGCGAGCAGTACTTC. It yields the protein CASSYHGTPGGEQYF.

The V gene is TRBV29-1, the J gene TRBJ2-1; 9 positions match TRBD2. This CDR3 spans 14 amino acids. The junction had 2 bases not matched to a gene; V was cut back by 1 base and J by 4 bases. Germline CDR1 reads SQVTM; CDR2 reads ANQGSEA. The CDR3 here is CSVEGGRGYNEQFF. As DNA, the CDR3 is TGCAGCGTTGAAGGCGGGAGGGGATACAATGAGCAGTTCTTC.

The J gene is TRBJ2-7, the V gene TRBV7-2; TRBD2 matches 9 bases. The V gene end was trimmed by 4 bases and the J gene end by 2 bases; junction bases not matched to a gene: 3. Germline V gives CDR1 SGHTA, CDR2 FQGNSA. This CDR3 has 14 residues. CDR3 DNA: TGTGCCAGCAGCTCCTCTAGCGGGGCCTACGAGCAGTACTTC. Its protein product is CASSSSSGAYEQYF.

The rearrangement uses TRBV7-9 and TRBJ1-4, with a tentative D call TRBD1 (6 bases). Between the trimmed V and J ends, which lost 0 bases and 7 bases, there was a span of 6 bases. Looked up from germline, CDR1 is SEHNR and CDR2 is FQNEAQ (reference sequence). CDR3 length equals 13 residues. Here the CDR3 reads CASSLAGAEKLFF. CDR3 in DNA: TGTGCCAGCAGCTTAGCGGGGGCTGAAAAACTGTTTTTT.

V gene TRBV6-6 combines with J gene TRBJ1-2, with TRBD1 as a possible D gene (6 bases). The CDR3 is made up of 11 amino acids. Trimming took off 8 bases at V and 6 bases at J, with 10 bases between the two ends. Germline values: CDR1 MNHNY, CDR2 SVGAGI (reference sequence). The CDR3 reads CASEGQNGYTF. In nucleotides, the CDR3 is TGTGCCAGCGAGGGACAAAATGGCTACACCTTC.

J is TRBJ2-7 and V is TRBV5-6; D unresolved. With 0 bases removed from V and 1 base from J, the gap between germline ends came to 14 bases. The CDR3 has 16 residues. Germline V lookup: CDR1 SGHDT, CDR2 YYEEEE. CDR3 in amino acids: CASSLGAVPGSYEQYF. The CDR3 DNA sequence: TGTGCCAGCAGCTTGGGGGCAGTTCCTGGATCCTACGAGCAGTACTTC.

In regard to this clone: The same CDR3 arises from other DNA sequences in this sample as well. The J gene is TRBJ2-3, the V gene TRBV7-9; 14 positions match TRBD2. This CDR3 spans 17 amino acids. V lost 1 base to trimming and J lost 6 bases; unmatched junction nucleotides: 6. Germline loops: CDR1 SEHNR, CDR2 FQNEAQ (reference sequence). The CDR3 DNA sequence: TGTGCCAGCAGCTTAGGACTAGCGGGAGGGCCGGCTGATACGCAGTATTTT. It specifies CASSLGLAGGPADTQYF.

For this clone: The DNA is left out, because the CDR3 cannot be placed on it with certainty; the CDR3 is given as TCRdb lists it. The gene calls are TRBV12-1 and TRBJ2-6; TRBD1, the table's D call, lacks a check against the DNA. TRBV12-1 is classified as a pseudogene. The CDR3 is 19 residues long, counting both termini. CDR3 amino acids: CASSFKGGTVASGANVLTF.

V and J are TRBV6-2 or TRBV6-3 and TRBJ1-1; D gene uncertain. This CDR3 has 14 amino acids. The germline CDR1 and CDR2 sequences are MNHEY and SVGEGT. V gave up 2 bases and J gave up 1 base, with 8 bases separating them. The CDR3 DNA is TGTGCCAGCAGTTACCCAGGCCCGAACACTGAAGCTTTCTTT. It yields the protein CASSYPGPNTEAFF.

This clone was seen just once. This chain uses TRBV3-1 (or the pseudogene TRBV3-2) with TRBJ1-3, with 8 bases aligning to TRBD1. The junction had 6 bases not matched to a gene; V was cut back by 1 base and J by 1 base. CDR1 is LGHDT and CDR2 is YNNKEL in the germline V gene (reference sequence). The CDR3 is 17 amino acids. CDR3 sequence: CASSQVQGELSGNTIYF. The CDR3 DNA follows: TGTGCCAGCAGCCAAGTACAGGGGGAATTATCTGGAAACACCATATATTTT.

CDR3 region: CASSSLAHTDTQYF. The CDR3 DNA sequence: TGTGCCAGCAGCTCACTAGCGCACACAGATACGCAGTATTTT. The chain joins TRBV7-2 to TRBJ2-3, with TRBD2 matching over 7 bases. Trimming took 4 bases from V and 2 from J; bases not matched to a gene: 3. CDR1 and CDR2 (germline): SGHTA, FQGNSA. This CDR3 spans 14 amino acids.

This clone showed up just once. The V gene is TRBV18, the J gene TRBJ2-7; TRBD1 matches at 8 bases. V dropped 0 bases and J dropped 4; count of bases not matched to a gene: 5. This CDR3 spans 15 amino acids. In germline, CDR1 is KGHSH, CDR2 LQKENI. In DNA form, the CDR3 reads TGTGCCAGCTCACCACCTTCTGGACAGGGTTACGAGCAGTACTTC. Its translation is CASSPPSGQGYEQYF.

The chain employs TRBV2 and TRBJ1-4; no clear D. With 8 bases removed from V and 8 bases from J, the gap between germline ends came to 15 bases. Germline-derived CDR1 and CDR2 are SNHLY and FYNNEI. The CDR3 extends over 13 amino acids. The CDR3 protein is CASVFSSREKLFF. DNA for the CDR3: TGTGCCAGCGTTTTCTCTAGCAGGGAAAAACTGTTTTTT.

The rearrangement joins TRBV7-2 to TRBJ1-4; maybe TRBD1 (5 bases). V lost 3 bases and J 10 bases, leaving 12 bases between the germline ends. The CDR3 runs to 13 residues. The germline CDR1 and CDR2 sequences are SGHTA and FQGNSA. For the CDR3, the DNA is TGTGCCAGCAGCTTTTCAGGGCCTGGAAAACTGTTTTTT. Encoded protein: CASSFSGPGKLFF.

This rearrangement joins TRBV19 to TRBJ1-2; D is perhaps TRBD1 (6 bases). The CDR3 covers 14 residues. V lost 6 bases, J lost 4 bases, and 15 bases lay in between. Germline V gene lookup returns CDR1 LNHDA and CDR2 SQIVND (reference sequence). Here the CDR3 DNA reads TGTGCCAGTAGCCCCACGGACAGAAGCTATGGCTACACCTTC. This gives the protein CASSPTDRSYGYTF. Together with reference TRBV19 and TRBJ1-2, the CDR3 gives the full variable domain: DGGITQSPKYLFRKEGQNVTLSCEQNLNHDAMYWYRQDPGQGLRLIYYSQIVNDFQKGDIAEGYSVSREKKESFPLTVTSAQKNPTAFYLCASSPTDRSYGYTFGSGTRLTVV.

This clone has just a few counts. This chain connects TRBV3-1 (or the pseudogene TRBV3-2) to TRBJ2-1, with TRBD2 as a possible D gene (5 bases). Germline V gene sequence: CDR1 LGHDT, CDR2 YNNKEL (reference sequence). Trimming removed 0 bases from V and 6 bases from J, with 12 bases in between. This CDR3 spans 15 amino acids. DNA for the CDR3: TGTGCCAGCAGCCAAGATCACGGGAAGGCCAATGAGCAGTTCTTC. It is translated as CASSQDHGKANEQFF.

The V gene is TRBV10-3, the J gene TRBJ2-5, with D possibly TRBD1 on 6 matching bases. The length of the CDR3 is 17 residues. The V gene's germline CDR1 is ENHRY and CDR2 SYGVKD. The V end was cut by 0 bases, the J end by 4 bases, with 18 bases between. The CDR3 sequence is CAISESGAGLAGETQYF. In DNA, the CDR3 is TGTGCCATCAGTGAGTCGGGGGCAGGGCTAGCTGGAGAGACCCAGTACTTC.

This rearrangement joins TRBV18 to TRBJ1-5; TRBD1 aligns across 7 bases. V was clipped by 2 bases and J by 1 base; unmatched bases: 5. Germline lookup yields CDR1 KGHSH and CDR2 LQKENI. The CDR3 runs 16 residues. The CDR3 spells CASSPRGQASNQPQHF. CDR3 sequence (DNA): TGTGCCAGCTCACCAAGAGGACAGGCCAGCAATCAGCCCCAGCATTTT.

V and J are TRBV5-1 and TRBJ2-7; TRBD2 aligns across 16 bases. Germline CDR1 and CDR2: SGHRS and YFSETQ. This CDR3 is 18 amino acids long. The V and J ends lost 2 bases and 4 bases, in that order; junction bases with no gene match: 9. The CDR3 here is CASSFGVGTSGRAYEQYF. In nucleotides, the CDR3 is TGCGCCAGCAGCTTCGGCGTTGGGACTAGCGGGAGGGCGTACGAGCAGTACTTC.

The gene calls are TRBV5-1 and TRBJ2-1, with 7 nucleotides matching TRBD1. Losses at the gene ends were 0 bases for V and 2 bases for J; bases not matched to a gene: 2. The CDR3 loop spans 15 amino acids. The germline gives CDR1 SGHRS, CDR2 YFSETQ. The CDR3 protein is CASSLAGQPYNEQFF. CDR3 DNA: TGCGCCAGCAGCTTGGCGGGACAGCCCTACAATGAGCAGTTCTTC.